One TCR beta chain is described in this entry. No antigen is known for it. A few pembrolizumab responders had their TCRs sequenced. This sample was included in a study of PD-1 blockade in mismatch repair-deficient tumors. Study background: Enrolled about 2012-2016, patients had progressing, pretreated mismatch repair-deficient cancers of 12 to 13 types. Study results and limitations: Rapid post-treatment expansion, then contraction, generally preceding radiologic response, marked tumor-resident clones.

CDR3 size: 13 residues. V shed 5 bases and J shed 4 bases, with 11 bases lying between them. The germline V gene encodes CDR1 MNHEY and CDR2 SVGAGI. Only in-frame clones appear in the TCRdb table, and some are missing; sequencing was by immunoSEQ multiplex PCR. The repertoire holds roughly 110,000 clones, over 60% seen once, with roughly 4.5% in the top ten. This sample comprised peripheral blood, obtained about 60 weeks after starting pembrolizumab. This chain joins TRBV6-5 and TRBJ1-1; TRBD1 is a possible D gene (5 bases). This TCR derives from an adult with mismatch repair-deficient cancer. The CDR3 loop is CASSPTGGTEAFF. In DNA, the CDR3 is TGTGCCAGCAGTCCGACGGGGGGCACTGAAGCTTTCTTT.